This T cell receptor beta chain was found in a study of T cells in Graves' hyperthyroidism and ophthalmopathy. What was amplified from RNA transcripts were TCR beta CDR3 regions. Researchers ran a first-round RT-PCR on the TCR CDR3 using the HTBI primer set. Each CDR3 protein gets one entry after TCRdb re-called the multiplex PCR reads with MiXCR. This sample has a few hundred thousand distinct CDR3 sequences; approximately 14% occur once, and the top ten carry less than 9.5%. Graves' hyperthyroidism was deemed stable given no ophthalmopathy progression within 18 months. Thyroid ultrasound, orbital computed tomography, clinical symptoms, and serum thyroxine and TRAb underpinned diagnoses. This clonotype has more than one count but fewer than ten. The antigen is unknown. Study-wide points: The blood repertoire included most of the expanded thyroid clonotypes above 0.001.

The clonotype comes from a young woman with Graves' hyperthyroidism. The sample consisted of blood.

CDR3 protein: CASSYSRRTSTGELFF. In DNA form, the CDR3 reads TGTGCCAGCAGTTACTCACGGCGTACCAGCACCGGGGAGCTGTTTTTT. The chain recombines TRBV6-5 with TRBJ2-2; no clear D. Germline V lookup: CDR1 MNHEY, CDR2 SVGAGI. This CDR3 spans 16 amino acids. The V end was cut by 0 bases, the J end by 4 bases, with 12 bases between.